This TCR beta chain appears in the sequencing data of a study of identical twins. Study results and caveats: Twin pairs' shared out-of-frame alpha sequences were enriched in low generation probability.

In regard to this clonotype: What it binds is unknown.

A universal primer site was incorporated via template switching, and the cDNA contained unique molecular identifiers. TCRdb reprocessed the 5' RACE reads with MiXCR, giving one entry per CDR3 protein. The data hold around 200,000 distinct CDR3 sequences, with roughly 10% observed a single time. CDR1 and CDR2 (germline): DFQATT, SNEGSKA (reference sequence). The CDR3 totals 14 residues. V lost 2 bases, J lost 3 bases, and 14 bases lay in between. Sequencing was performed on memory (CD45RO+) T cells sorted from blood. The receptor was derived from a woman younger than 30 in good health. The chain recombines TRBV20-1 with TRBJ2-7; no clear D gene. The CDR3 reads CSARLDGEIYEQYF. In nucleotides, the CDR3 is TGCAGTGCTAGACTGGACGGAGAAATCTACGAGCAGTACTTC.